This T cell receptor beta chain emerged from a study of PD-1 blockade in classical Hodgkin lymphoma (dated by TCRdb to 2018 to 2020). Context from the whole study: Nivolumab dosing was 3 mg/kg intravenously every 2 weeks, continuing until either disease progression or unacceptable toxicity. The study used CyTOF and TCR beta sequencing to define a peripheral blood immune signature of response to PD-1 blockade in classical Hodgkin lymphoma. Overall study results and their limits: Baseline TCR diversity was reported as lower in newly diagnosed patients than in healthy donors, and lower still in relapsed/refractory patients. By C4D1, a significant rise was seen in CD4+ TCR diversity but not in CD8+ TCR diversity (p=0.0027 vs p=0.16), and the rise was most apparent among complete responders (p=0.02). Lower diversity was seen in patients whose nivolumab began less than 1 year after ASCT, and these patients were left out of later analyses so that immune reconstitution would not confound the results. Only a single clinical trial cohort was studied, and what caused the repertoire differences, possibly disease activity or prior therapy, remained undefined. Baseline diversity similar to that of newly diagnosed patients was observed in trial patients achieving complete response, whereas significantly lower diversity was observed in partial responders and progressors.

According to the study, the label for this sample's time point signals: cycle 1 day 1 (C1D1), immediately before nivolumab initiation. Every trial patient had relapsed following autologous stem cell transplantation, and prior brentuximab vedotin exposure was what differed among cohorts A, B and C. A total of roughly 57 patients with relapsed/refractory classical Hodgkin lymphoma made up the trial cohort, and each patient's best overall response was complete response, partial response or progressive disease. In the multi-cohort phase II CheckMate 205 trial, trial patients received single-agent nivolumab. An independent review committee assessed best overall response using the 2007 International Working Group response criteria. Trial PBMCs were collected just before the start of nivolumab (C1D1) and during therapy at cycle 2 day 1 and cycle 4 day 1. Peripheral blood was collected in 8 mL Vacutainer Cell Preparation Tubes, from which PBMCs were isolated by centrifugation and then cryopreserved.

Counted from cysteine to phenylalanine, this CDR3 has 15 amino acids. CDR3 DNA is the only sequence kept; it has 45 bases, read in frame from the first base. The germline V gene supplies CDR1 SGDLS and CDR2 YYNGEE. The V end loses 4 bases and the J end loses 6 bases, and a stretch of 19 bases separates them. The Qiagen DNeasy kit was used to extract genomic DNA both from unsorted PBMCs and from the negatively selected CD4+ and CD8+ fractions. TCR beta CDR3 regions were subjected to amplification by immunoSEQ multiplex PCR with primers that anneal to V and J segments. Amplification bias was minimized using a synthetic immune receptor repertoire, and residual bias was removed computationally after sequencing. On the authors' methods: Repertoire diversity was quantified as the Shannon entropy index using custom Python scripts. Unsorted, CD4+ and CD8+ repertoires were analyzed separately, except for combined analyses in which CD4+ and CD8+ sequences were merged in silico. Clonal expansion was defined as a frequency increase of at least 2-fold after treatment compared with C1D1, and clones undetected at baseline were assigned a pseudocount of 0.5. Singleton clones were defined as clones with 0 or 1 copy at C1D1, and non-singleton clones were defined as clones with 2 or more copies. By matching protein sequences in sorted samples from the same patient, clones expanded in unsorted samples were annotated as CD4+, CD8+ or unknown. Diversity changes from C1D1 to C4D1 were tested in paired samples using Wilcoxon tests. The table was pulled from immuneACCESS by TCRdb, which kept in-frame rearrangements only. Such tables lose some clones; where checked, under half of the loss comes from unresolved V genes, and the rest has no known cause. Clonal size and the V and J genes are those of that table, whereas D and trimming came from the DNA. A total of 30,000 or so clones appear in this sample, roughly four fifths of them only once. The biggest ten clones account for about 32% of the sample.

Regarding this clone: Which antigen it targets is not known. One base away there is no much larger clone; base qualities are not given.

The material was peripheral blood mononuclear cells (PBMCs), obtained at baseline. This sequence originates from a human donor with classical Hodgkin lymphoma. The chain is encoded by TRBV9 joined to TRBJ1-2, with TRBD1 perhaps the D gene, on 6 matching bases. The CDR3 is CASSRTGKGENGYTF. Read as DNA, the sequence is TGTGCCAGCAGCCGTACAGGGAAGGGCGAGAATGGCTACACCTTC.